The clone carrying this TCR beta chain came up many times. Its specificity is unknown. The sample originates from a study of human T cells and chemical hapten exposure. Described time point: healthy volunteer bleed at 2 weeks. Unfractionated whole blood served as the source for total RNA extraction. Broader study findings: Following DPC sensitization, TCRs present above 1 in 1000 frequency showed no change.

It was the library that attached unique molecular identifiers to individual cDNA molecules. Original processing notes: TCR counts had a median of about 94,000 per sample and spanned 23,224 to 690,600. Each CDR3 protein gets one entry after TCRdb re-called the RACE reads with MiXCR. These V and J calls originate from TCRdb's pipeline instead of the authors' own analysis. Altogether 130,000 or so distinct CDR3 sequences are present, approximately 8.3% being singletons, with the ten largest covering roughly 1.8%. This CDR3 is built from 15 residues. Trimming took 5 bases from V and 3 from J; bases not matched to a gene: 8. Germline V gives CDR1 DFQATT, CDR2 SNEGSKA (reference sequence).

V and J are TRBV20-1 and TRBJ2-4; 9 bases line up with TRBD2. Material: whole blood. The receptor was isolated from a male donor in good health. Some clones in this sample may be carry-over from other donors' samples. CDR3 in amino acids: CSASAGGRVKNIQYF. The CDR3 nucleotides are TGCAGTGCTTCCGCGGGGGGGCGGGTCAAAAACATTCAGTACTTC.